This T cell receptor beta chain stems from a study of blood T cell repertoires in COVID-19. Overall study context: Both acute and convalescent COVID-19 samples were obtained from the United States, Italy and Spain. From T cells, B-cell-depleted T cells, or PBMCs came the material, which was cDNA or gDNA.

V was trimmed by 8 bases and J by 6 bases, leaving 16 bases between them. The CDR3 runs 12 residues. Germline V CDR1 and CDR2: SQVTM, ANQGSEA. In the study's own analysis: Reference gene primer amplification in the assay estimated nucleated cell counts. The method was immunoSEQ multiplex PCR; TCRdb's version includes in-frame clones alone and lacks a portion of them. V and J calls and clone size are given by that table; D and trimming were obtained from the DNA. The repertoire holds approximately 500,000 clones, with roughly 89% as singletons. Followed longitudinally, the Seattle patients had been enrolled during active infection.

Sequenced sample: peripheral blood. The chain has TRBV29-1 and TRBJ1-1; perhaps TRBD1 as D (6 bases). This sequence originates from a woman in her forties or fifties with COVID-19, enrolled during active disease. The CDR3 DNA is TGCAGCACTGCTCCACAGGGCCCTGAAGCTTTCTTT. This encodes CSTAPQGPEAFF.